This T cell receptor beta chain was sequenced during a study of CD8+ T cells in alopecia areata. On the study more broadly: The authors scored treated patients' severity by affected scalp percentage. The study's findings and limits: Greater clonality was observed in lesional scalp samples, especially alopecia totalis/universalis, versus normal scalp.

Reverse transcription of extracted RNA yielded cDNA, which provided the sequencing template. Clones were sequenced by immunoSEQ multiplex PCR, and TCRdb holds only the in-frame ones, with some missing. Among 90,000 to 150,000 clones, 50% to 55% were seen once, and the ten largest hold about 0.5%. A few counts support this clone. Its specificity is unknown. Treatment denoted: oral pan-JAK inhibitor, 5-10 mg twice daily. This receptor was taken from a human donor with alopecia areata. The material sequenced was CD4+ T cells sorted from blood, taken at week 4, from a patient treated with tofacitinib.

This chain's CDR3 is CASSPGTKDYEQYF. CDR3 coding DNA: TGTGCCAGCTCACCCGGGACTAAGGACTACGAGCAGTACTTC. The V call is TRBV18, the J call TRBJ2-7; TRBD2 matches 7 bases. CDR1 is KGHSH, CDR2 LQKENI, per germline. J gave up 3 bases and V 3 bases, and 5 bases lay outside the gene matches. This CDR3 has 14 amino acids.